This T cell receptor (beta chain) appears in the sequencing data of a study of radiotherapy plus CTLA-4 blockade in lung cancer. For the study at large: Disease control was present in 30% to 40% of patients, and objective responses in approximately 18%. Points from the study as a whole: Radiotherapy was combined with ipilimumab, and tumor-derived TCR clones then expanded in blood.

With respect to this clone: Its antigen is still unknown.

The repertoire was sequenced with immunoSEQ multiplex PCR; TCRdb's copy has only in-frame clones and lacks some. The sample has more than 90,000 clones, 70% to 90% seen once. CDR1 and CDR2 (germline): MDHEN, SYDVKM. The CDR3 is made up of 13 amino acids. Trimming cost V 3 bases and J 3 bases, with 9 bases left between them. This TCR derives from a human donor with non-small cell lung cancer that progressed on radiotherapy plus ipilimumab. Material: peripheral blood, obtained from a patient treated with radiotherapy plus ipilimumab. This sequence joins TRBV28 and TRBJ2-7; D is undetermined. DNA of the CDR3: TGTGCCAGCAGTTTGGTACAGAACTACGAGCAGTACTTC. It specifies CASSLVQNYEQYF.